This passage covers 6 T cell receptor beta chains from one sample sequenced in a study of T cell changes during pregnancy in multiple sclerosis. Clones were sequenced by immunoSEQ multiplex PCR, and TCRdb holds only the in-frame ones, with some missing. In the table there are tens of thousands of clones, over 90% of which are singletons. Sequenced material: CD4+ T cells from peripheral blood mononuclear cells, taken in the second trimester of pregnancy. These receptors were obtained from a female donor with multiple sclerosis, enrolled in a pregnancy study.

The chain recombines TRBV6-5 with TRBJ2-1, with TRBD1 matching over 7 bases. Trimming removed 4 bases from V and 3 bases from J; junction bases left unmatched: 6. CDR1 and CDR2 (germline): MNHEY, SVGAGI. CDR3 length: 15 residues. CDR3 DNA: TGTGCCAGCAGTTCGACCGGGACAGTCTACAATGAGCAGTTCTTC. Its protein product is CASSSTGTVYNEQFF.

The chain is built from TRBV12-5 and TRBJ2-5, with D uncertain. This CDR3 has 14 residues. V was clipped by 1 base and J by 4 bases, with 10 bases between them. Germline V lookup: CDR1 LGHNT, CDR2 FRNRAP. CDR3 residues: CASGLGSELETQYF. In DNA form, the CDR3 reads TGTGCTAGTGGTTTGGGCTCCGAGTTAGAGACCCAGTACTTC.

The count of this clone is one. The V and J genes are TRBV29-1 and TRBJ2-3; 9 nucleotides match TRBD2. In germline, CDR1 is SQVTM, CDR2 ANQGSEA. This CDR3 region has 13 residues. V gave up 7 bases and J gave up 2 bases; unmatched junction bases: 4. The CDR3 sequence: CSGSGRFTDTQYF. The DNA of the CDR3 is TGCAGCGGGAGCGGGAGGTTCACAGATACGCAGTATTTT.

The chain employs TRBV4-1 and TRBJ1-5; D might be TRBD1 (6 bases). Trimming cost V 0 bases and J 2 bases, with 11 bases left between them. The CDR3 extends over 16 amino acids. Germline lookup yields CDR1 MGHRA and CDR2 YSYEKL. The CDR3 here is CASSQEAGAGNQPQHF. DNA for the CDR3: TGCGCCAGCAGCCAAGAGGCAGGGGCTGGCAATCAGCCCCAGCATTTT.

The chain is built from TRBV2 and TRBJ1-1, with a possible D match to TRBD1 (5 bases). The CDR3 spans 16 residues. The germline V gene encodes CDR1 SNHLY and CDR2 FYNNEI. The V end was cut by 5 bases, the J end by 5 bases, with 21 bases between. The CDR3 reads CASSSLGAVGITEAFF. CDR3 in DNA: TGTGCCAGCAGTTCTCTAGGGGCCGTAGGAATTACTGAAGCTTTCTTT.

V and J are TRBV14 and TRBJ2-7; a weak D match, TRBD1 (5 bases). The CDR3 sequence is 16 residues long. Germline V gene lookup returns CDR1 SGHDN and CDR2 FVKESK. V lost 0 bases and J lost 0, with 12 bases in between. CDR3 region: CASSQDRAANSYEQYF. The DNA of the CDR3 is TGTGCCAGCAGCCAAGACAGGGCGGCTAACTCCTACGAGCAGTACTTC.